The clone carrying this T cell receptor beta chain was observed a few times. Its cognate antigen is unknown. Cell sorting via CD45RO/CCR7/CD25/CD127/CD95/CD27 was performed to obtain CD4+ naive, central memory, regulatory and stem cell-like memory cells. The data belong to a study of beta chain features in type 1 diabetes. The study reverse transcribed the entire isolated RNA, so it sequenced expressed TCRB transcripts. The assay was immunoSEQ multiplex PCR, and TCRdb's table has in-frame clones only and misses some. The table includes 850,000 to 900,000 clones, 15% to 20% detected once. Study-wide results and limits: Shortening that was moderate but significant affected the TCRB CDR3s of Type 1 diabetes patients in all four CD4+ subsets.

Germline lookup yields CDR1 MNHNY and CDR2 SVGAGI (reference sequence). CDR3 size: 11 residues. The V end was cut by 8 bases, the J end by 3 bases, with 8 bases between. Sequences were obtained from naive CD4+ T cells from blood. The sequence came from a young woman in good health. The chain has TRBV6-6 and TRBJ2-7; D perhaps matches TRBD2 (5 bases). The CDR3 sequence: CASGGGYEQYF. In DNA form, the CDR3 reads TGTGCCAGCGGAGGTGGCTACGAGCAGTACTTC.